This T cell receptor beta chain was observed in a study of blood T cell repertoires in COVID-19. About the study: The United States, Italy and Spain provided the acute and convalescent COVID-19 samples. PBMCs, B-cell-depleted T cells, or T cells provided the cDNA or gDNA that made up the material.

Per the original methods: Researchers report that nucleated cell counts were estimated from reference gene primer amplification. Libraries were prepared by immunoSEQ multiplex PCR; TCRdb keeps only in-frame clonotypes and omits some of them. V and J calls and clone size are as listed in that table; D and trimming were resolved from the DNA. The sample consists of 300,000 to 350,000 clones, approximately 82% of them appearing once. The CDR3 is 17 residues long. Germline V lookup: CDR1 LGHDT, CDR2 YNNKEL (reference sequence). Trimming removed 0 bases at V and 7 bases at J, with 19 bases between. The J gene is TRBJ2-1, the V gene TRBV3-1 (or the pseudogene TRBV3-2), with D unresolved. This receptor was obtained from a man aged 25-40 years with active or convalescent COVID-19. Specimen: peripheral blood. In nucleotides, the CDR3 is TGTGCCAGCAGCCAAGATCGACCCCATTATCTAGTAAATGAGCAGTTCTTC. It specifies CASSQDRPHYLVNEQFF.